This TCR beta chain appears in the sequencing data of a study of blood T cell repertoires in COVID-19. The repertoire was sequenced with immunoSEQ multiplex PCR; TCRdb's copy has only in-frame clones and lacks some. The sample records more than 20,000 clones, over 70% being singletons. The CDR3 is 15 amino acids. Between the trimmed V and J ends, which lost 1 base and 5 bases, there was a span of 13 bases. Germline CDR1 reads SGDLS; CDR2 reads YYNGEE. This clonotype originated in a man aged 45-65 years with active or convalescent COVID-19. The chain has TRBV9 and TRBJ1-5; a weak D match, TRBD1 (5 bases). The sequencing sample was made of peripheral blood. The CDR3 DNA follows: TGTGCCAGCAGCGTATCAGGGCAACTCCATCAGCCCCAGCATTTT. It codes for CASSVSGQLHQPQHF.